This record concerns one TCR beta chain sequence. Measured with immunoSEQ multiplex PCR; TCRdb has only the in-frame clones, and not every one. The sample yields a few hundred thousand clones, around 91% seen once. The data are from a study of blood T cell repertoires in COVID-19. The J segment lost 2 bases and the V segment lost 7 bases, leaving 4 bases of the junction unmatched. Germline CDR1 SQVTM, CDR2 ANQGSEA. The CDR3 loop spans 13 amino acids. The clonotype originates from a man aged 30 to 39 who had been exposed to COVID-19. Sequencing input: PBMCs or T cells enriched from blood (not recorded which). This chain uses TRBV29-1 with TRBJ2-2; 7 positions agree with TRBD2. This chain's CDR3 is CSGRDYNTGELFF. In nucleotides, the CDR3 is TGCAGCGGCCGGGACTATAACACCGGGGAGCTGTTTTTT.